This T cell receptor (beta chain) was identified in a study of blood T cell repertoires in COVID-19. Overall study: The origin of the acute and convalescent COVID-19 samples was the United States, Italy and Spain.

The protocol was immunoSEQ multiplex PCR, while the TCRdb copy is restricted to in-frame clones and leaves out a portion. The table has under 250,000 clones, about 80% seen once. This sequence was found in a man aged 50 to 60 with active or convalescent COVID-19. Sequenced material: peripheral blood.

As DNA, the CDR3 is TGTGCCAGCAGCTTGGTTAGAGAGGGCACAGATACGCAGTATTTT. The encoded protein is CASSLVREGTDTQYF. The chain recombines TRBV5-4 with TRBJ2-3; no clear D gene. This CDR3 comprises 15 residues. V shed 0 bases and J shed 1 base, with 9 bases lying between them. Germline V gives CDR1 SGHNT, CDR2 YYREEE (reference sequence).